The clone carrying this T cell receptor beta chain was detected once. The antigen remains unidentified. The source of the sample is a study of a mutant IDH1 vaccine in newly diagnosed glioma. The germline V gene has CDR1 MNHEY and CDR2 SMNVEV (reference sequence). The CDR3 extends over 16 amino acids. Trimming stripped 0 bases from V and 0 bases from J, with 12 bases between. The method was immunoSEQ multiplex PCR; TCRdb's version includes in-frame clones alone and lacks a portion of them. This sample has around 58,000 clones, with approximately 81% found just once. As for time point: week 5, during vaccination. Every single dose of the vaccine, 300 ug of mutant IDH1 20-mer peptide, came with topical imiquimod.

V and J are TRBV27 and TRBJ2-7; D gene uncertain. Sequencing was performed on PBMCs, taken from a glioma patient whose treatment included an IDH1 peptide vaccine. This receptor was identified in a man aged 25-45 years with glioma. DNA for the CDR3: TGTGCCAGCAGTTTATCCCCTGGTGAGAGCTCCTACGAGCAGTACTTC. Protein sequence: CASSLSPGESSYEQYF.